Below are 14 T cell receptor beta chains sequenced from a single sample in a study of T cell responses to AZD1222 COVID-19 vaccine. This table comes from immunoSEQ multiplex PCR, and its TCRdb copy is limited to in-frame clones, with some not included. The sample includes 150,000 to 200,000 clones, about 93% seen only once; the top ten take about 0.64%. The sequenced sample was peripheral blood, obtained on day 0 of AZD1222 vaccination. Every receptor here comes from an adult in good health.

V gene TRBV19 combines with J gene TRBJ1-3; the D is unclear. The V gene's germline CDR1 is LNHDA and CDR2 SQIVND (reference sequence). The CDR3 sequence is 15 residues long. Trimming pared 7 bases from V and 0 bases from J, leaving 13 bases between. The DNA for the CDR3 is TGTGCCAGTACCAAGATGTGGCGCTCTGGAAACACCATATATTTT. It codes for CASTKMWRSGNTIYF.

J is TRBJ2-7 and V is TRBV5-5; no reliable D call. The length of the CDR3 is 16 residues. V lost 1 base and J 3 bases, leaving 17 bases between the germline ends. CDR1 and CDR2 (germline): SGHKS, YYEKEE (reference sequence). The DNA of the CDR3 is TGTGCCAGCAGCTTGTCGCCGGGCACCCTCGGCTACGAGCAGTACTTC. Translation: CASSLSPGTLGYEQYF.

The CDR3 sequence: CASSRGGRVDEKLFF. The DNA for the CDR3 is TGCGCCAGCAGTCGAGGGGGCAGGGTCGATGAAAAACTGTTTTTT. The V and J genes are TRBV5-1 and TRBJ1-4; TRBD1 matches 7 bases. This CDR3 is built from 15 residues. CDR1 SGHRS and CDR2 YFSETQ come from the germline V gene. After removal of 5 bases from V and 6 bases from J, the junction contained 10 bases not matched to a gene.

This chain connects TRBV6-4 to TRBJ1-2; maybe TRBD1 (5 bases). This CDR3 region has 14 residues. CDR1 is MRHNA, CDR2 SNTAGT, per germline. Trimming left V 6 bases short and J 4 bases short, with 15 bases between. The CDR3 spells CASSPEAGSYGYTF. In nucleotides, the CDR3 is TGTGCCAGCAGCCCCGAAGCAGGGAGCTATGGCTACACCTTC.

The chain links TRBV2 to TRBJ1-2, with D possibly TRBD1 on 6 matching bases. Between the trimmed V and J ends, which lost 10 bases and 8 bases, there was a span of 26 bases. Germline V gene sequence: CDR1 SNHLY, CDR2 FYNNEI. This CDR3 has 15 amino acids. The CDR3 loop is CATNQQSWGPGGYTF. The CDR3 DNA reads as TGTGCCACAAACCAGCAGTCCTGGGGGCCGGGCGGCTACACCTTC.

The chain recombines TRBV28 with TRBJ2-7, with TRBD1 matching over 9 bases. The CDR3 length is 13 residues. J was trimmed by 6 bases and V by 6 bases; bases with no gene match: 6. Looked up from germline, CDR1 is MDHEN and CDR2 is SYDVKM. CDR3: CASSRTGVGEQYF. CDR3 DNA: TGTGCCAGCAGCCGGACAGGGGTCGGCGAGCAGTACTTC. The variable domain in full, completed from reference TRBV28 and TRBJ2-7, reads DVKVTQSSRYLVKRTGEKVFLECVQDMDHENMFWYRQDPGLGLRLIYFSYDVKMKEKGDIPEGYSVSREKKERFSLILESASTNQTSMYLCASSRTGVGEQYFGPGTRLTVT.

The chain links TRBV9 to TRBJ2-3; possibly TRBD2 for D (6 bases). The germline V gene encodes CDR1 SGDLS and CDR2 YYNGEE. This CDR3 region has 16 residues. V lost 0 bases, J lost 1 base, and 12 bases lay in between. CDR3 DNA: TGTGCCAGCAGCGTAGATAGCCCTAGCGGCACAGATACGCAGTATTTT. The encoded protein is CASSVDSPSGTDTQYF.

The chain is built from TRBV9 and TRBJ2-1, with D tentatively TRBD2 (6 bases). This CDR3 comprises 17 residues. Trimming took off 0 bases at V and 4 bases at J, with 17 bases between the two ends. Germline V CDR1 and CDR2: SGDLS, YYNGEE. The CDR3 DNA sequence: TGTGCCAGCAGCGTAGCTGAGGGGAGCGGGTTTTACAATGAGCAGTTCTTC. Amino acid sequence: CASSVAEGSGFYNEQFF.

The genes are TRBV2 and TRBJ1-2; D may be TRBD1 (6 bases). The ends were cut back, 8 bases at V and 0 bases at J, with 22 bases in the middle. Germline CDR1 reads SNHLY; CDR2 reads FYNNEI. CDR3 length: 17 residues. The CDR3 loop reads CASEAREVGGSNYGYTF. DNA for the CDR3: TGTGCCAGCGAAGCCCGGGAAGTAGGGGGTTCTAACTATGGCTACACCTTC.

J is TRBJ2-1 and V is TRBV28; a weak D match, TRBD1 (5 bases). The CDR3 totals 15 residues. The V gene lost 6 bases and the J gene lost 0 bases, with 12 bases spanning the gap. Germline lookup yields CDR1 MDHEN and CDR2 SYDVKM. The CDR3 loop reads CASSPTGVSYNEQFF. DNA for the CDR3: TGTGCCAGCAGCCCTACAGGTGTCTCCTACAATGAGCAGTTCTTC.

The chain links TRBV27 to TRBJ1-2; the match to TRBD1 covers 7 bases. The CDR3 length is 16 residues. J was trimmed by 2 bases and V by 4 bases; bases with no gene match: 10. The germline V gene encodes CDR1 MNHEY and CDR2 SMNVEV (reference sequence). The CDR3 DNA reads TGTGCCAGCAGTTCCCCCACAGGGGCGGGGAACTATGGCTACACCTTC. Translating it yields CASSSPTGAGNYGYTF.

CDR3 nucleotides: TGTGCCAGCAGGAGGGTAGCGGGAGAGTCTGGGACCCAGTACTTC. This codes for CASRRVAGESGTQYF. The chain combines TRBV2 with TRBJ2-5, with 9 bases identical to TRBD2. The CDR3 is made up of 15 amino acids. Per germline, CDR1 SNHLY and CDR2 FYNNEI. V lost 6 bases to trimming and J lost 7 bases; unmatched junction nucleotides: 12. Full variable domain (missing parts from reference TRBV2 and TRBJ2-5): EPEVTQTPSHQVTQMGQEVILRCVPISNHLYFYWYRQILGQKVEFLVSFYNNEISEKSEIFDDQFSVERPDGSNFTLKIRSTKLEDSAMYFCASRRVAGESGTQYFGPGTRLLVL.

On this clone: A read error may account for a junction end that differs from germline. In nucleotides, the CDR3 is TGTGCCTGGACCCCCATGGGGAACTCTGAAGCTTTCTTT. Its protein product is CAWTPMGNSEAFF. The chain uses TRBV30 and TRBJ1-1, with D unresolved. The CDR3 has 13 amino acids. Germline-derived CDR1 and CDR2 are GTSNPN and SVGIG (reference sequence).

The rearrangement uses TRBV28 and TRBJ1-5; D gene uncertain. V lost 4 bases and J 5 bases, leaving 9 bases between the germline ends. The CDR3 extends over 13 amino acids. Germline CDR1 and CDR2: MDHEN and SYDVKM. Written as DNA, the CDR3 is TGTGCCAGCAGTTCCTCCCTTCATCAGCCCCAGCATTTT. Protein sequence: CASSSSLHQPQHF.